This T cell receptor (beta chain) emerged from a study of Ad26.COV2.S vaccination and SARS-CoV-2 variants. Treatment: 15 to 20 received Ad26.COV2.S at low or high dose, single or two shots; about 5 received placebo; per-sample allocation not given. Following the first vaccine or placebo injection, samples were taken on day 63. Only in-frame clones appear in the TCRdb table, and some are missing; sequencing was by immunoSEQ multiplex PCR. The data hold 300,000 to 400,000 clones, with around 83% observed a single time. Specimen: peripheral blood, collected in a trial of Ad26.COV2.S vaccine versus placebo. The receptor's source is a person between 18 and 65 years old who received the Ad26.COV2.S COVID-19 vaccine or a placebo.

CDR3 protein: CASSEQGSTGELFF. CDR3 in DNA: TGTGCCAGCAGTGAACAGGGGTCGACCGGGGAGCTGTTTTTT. The genes are TRBV6-1 and TRBJ2-2, with D possibly matching TRBD1 (6 bases). The V end was cut by 2 bases, the J end by 5 bases, with 9 bases between. The germline V gene has CDR1 MNHNS and CDR2 SASEGT. This CDR3 has 14 amino acids.